What follows describes a single TCR beta chain. Its antigen remains undetermined. There are no base qualities to consult, and no much larger clone falls within one base. The sample is drawn from a study of PD-1 blockade in classical Hodgkin lymphoma (dated by TCRdb to 2018 to 2020). Context from the whole study: Nivolumab dosing was 3 mg/kg intravenously every 2 weeks, continuing until either disease progression or unacceptable toxicity. A peripheral blood immune signature of response to PD-1 blockade in classical Hodgkin lymphoma was defined using TCR beta sequencing and CyTOF. General study outcomes and caveats: Baseline TCR diversity was reported to be lower in newly diagnosed patients than in healthy donors, and even lower in relapsed/refractory patients. A significant rise by C4D1 was seen in CD4+ but not CD8+ TCR diversity (p=0.0027 vs p=0.16), with the rise being most apparent in complete responders (p=0.02). Diversity was lower in patients who began nivolumab less than 1 year after ASCT, so these patients were left out of later analyses to avoid confounding by immune reconstitution. Baseline diversity similar to that of newly diagnosed patients was observed in trial patients achieving complete response, whereas significantly lower diversity was observed in partial responders and progressors. The study was restricted to a single clinical trial cohort, and the causes of repertoire differences, possibly disease activity or prior therapy, were left undefined.

Inclusive of the bounding cysteine and phenylalanine, the CDR3 is 14 residues long. The only DNA kept is the CDR3, 42 bases in frame from the first base. The germline V gene (reference sequence) provides CDR1 LNHDA and CDR2 SQIVND. V is shortened by 5 bases, J by 7 bases, and the region joining them spans 15 bases. The label giving this sample's time point can be read as: cycle 2 day 1 (C2D1) of nivolumab. All trial patients had relapsed after autologous stem cell transplantation, with cohorts A, B and C differing in prior brentuximab vedotin exposure. The trial cohort comprised about 60 patients with relapsed/refractory classical Hodgkin lymphoma whose best overall responses were complete response, partial response or progressive disease. In the multi-cohort phase II CheckMate 205 trial, trial patients received single-agent nivolumab. An independent review committee assessed best overall response using the 2007 International Working Group response criteria. Trial PBMCs were collected just before the start of nivolumab (C1D1) and during therapy at cycle 2 day 1 and cycle 4 day 1. After peripheral blood was drawn into 8 mL Vacutainer Cell Preparation Tubes, PBMCs were isolated by centrifugation and then cryopreserved.

The Qiagen DNeasy kit was used to extract genomic DNA both from unsorted PBMCs and from the negatively selected CD4+ and CD8+ fractions. Using primers that anneal to V and J segments, immunoSEQ multiplex PCR amplified the TCR beta CDR3 regions. A synthetic immune receptor repertoire was used to minimize amplification bias, and remaining bias was computationally removed after sequencing. In the source study's methods: Repertoire diversity was quantified as the Shannon entropy index using custom Python scripts. The unsorted, CD4+ and CD8+ repertoires were each analyzed separately, with the exception of combined analyses, where CD4+ and CD8+ sequences were merged in silico. Clonal expansion was defined as at least a 2-fold frequency increase after treatment relative to C1D1, with a pseudocount of 0.5 for undetected baseline clones. Singleton clones were defined as clones with 0 or 1 copy at C1D1, and non-singleton clones were defined as clones with 2 or more copies. Clones expanded in unsorted samples were annotated as CD4+, CD8+ or unknown by matching protein sequences in sorted samples from the same patient. Wilcoxon tests on paired samples were used to test diversity changes from C1D1 to C4D1. The table comes from immuneACCESS by way of TCRdb, which keeps in-frame sequences with V and J called. Part of the clones is missing from these tables; in studies checked, under half for an unresolved V gene and the rest for unknown reasons. Clonal size and the V and J genes are those of that table, whereas D and trimming came from the DNA. The sample profile shows roughly 140,000 clones; approximately 72% of them were found once. Jointly, the top ten make up 9.2% of the sample.

Specimen: peripheral blood mononuclear cells (PBMCs), collected before the second cycle of nivolumab. The rearranged segments are TRBV19 and TRBJ1-5, with TRBD1 tentatively as D gene (5 bases match). The clonotype comes from a human donor with classical Hodgkin lymphoma. In nucleotide form, the sequence is TGTGCCAGTAGTTTAGGACGGGAGGGGCAGCCCCAGCATTTT. This yields the protein CASSLGREGQPQHF.